This TCR beta chain was obtained from a study of T cells in Graves' hyperthyroidism and ophthalmopathy. Study results and limitations: The majority of expanded thyroid clonotypes above 0.001 also appeared in blood.

It was RNA transcripts that yielded the amplified TCR beta CDR3 regions. Primed by the HTBI set, a first-round RT-PCR was run on the TCR CDR3. TCRdb re-analysed the multiplex PCR reads in MiXCR, keeping a single row per CDR3 protein. The sample yields a few hundred thousand distinct CDR3 sequences, about 43% seen once. Graves' hyperthyroidism without ophthalmopathy progression within 18 months was termed stable. Aged 18 to 65, the patients had hyperthyroidism that was newly diagnosed and had lasted under 2 months. Any patient presenting with uncontrolled infection, other autoimmune disease, pregnancy or lactation was left out. With respect to this clonotype: Its antigen is undetermined.

Sequenced material: peripheral blood or thyroid tissue (not recorded which). The clonotype originates from a woman between 18 and 29 years old with Graves' hyperthyroidism.

Here the CDR3 reads CATSDLTGTATSTDTQYF. The CDR3 nucleotides read TGTGCCACCAGTGATTTGACCGGGACAGCAACTAGCACAGATACGCAGTATTTT. The chain carries TRBV24-1 and TRBJ2-3, with 7 bases aligning to TRBD1. Germline V gene sequence: CDR1 KGHDR, CDR2 SFDVKD. Trimming cost V 0 bases and J 0 bases; bases outside gene matches: 8. This CDR3 comprises 18 residues.